Each of the 25 T cell receptor beta chains below was sequenced from the same sample in a study of blood T cell repertoires in COVID-19. TCRdb's copy holds only in-frame clones and misses some; the assay was immunoSEQ multiplex PCR. Counted here are over 100,000 clones, 60% to 80% occurring once; the ten biggest clones make up 1.9%. Sequencing was performed on peripheral blood. These receptor sequences come from a woman in her 70s with acute or convalescent COVID-19.

In its sample, this clone was seen a few times. The gene calls are TRBV4-1 and TRBJ2-2, with 7 bases fitting TRBD2. This CDR3 region has 16 residues. CDR1 MGHRA and CDR2 YSYEKL come from the germline V gene. Trimming at V came to 4 bases and at J to 0 bases, leaving 5 bases not matched to a gene. The CDR3 sequence is CASSPGLPSNTGELFF. The CDR3 region has the DNA TGCGCCAGCAGCCCGGGACTACCCTCGAACACCGGGGAGCTGTTTTTT.

V gene TRBV19 combines with J gene TRBJ2-2, with 8 nucleotides matching TRBD2. Trimming cost V 7 bases and J 2 bases; bases outside gene matches: 3. The CDR3 has 14 residues. Looked up from germline, CDR1 is LNHDA and CDR2 is SQIVND (reference sequence). The CDR3 DNA is TGTGCCAGTACGGGGACTAGAAACACCGGGGAGCTGTTTTTT. The encoded protein is CASTGTRNTGELFF.

The V gene is TRBV6-2 or TRBV6-3, the J gene TRBJ1-2, with 7 bases identical to TRBD1. After removal of 6 bases from V and 8 bases from J, the junction contained 9 bases not matched to a gene. CDR1 and CDR2 from the germline V gene are MNHEY and SVGEGT. The CDR3 is 13 amino acids. This CDR3 reads CASSRQGEGGYTF. For the CDR3, the DNA is TGTGCCAGCAGCCGACAGGGAGAAGGAGGCTACACCTTC.

The rearrangement joins TRBV19 to TRBJ1-6; possibly TRBD1 for D (5 bases). The germline gives CDR1 LNHDA, CDR2 SQIVND (reference sequence). The CDR3 totals 13 residues. V was pared by 5 bases and J by 14 bases, with 16 bases between. The CDR3, as DNA: TGTGCCAGTAGTGGTACAGGCAGGGTGGCCCTCCACTTT. This codes for CASSGTGRVALHF.

The chain employs TRBV18 and TRBJ1-2; the D gene is possibly TRBD1 (5 bases). Trimming left V 2 bases short and J 0 bases short, with 10 bases between. The germline CDR1 and CDR2 sequences are KGHSH and LQKENI. The CDR3 consists of 15 residues. The CDR3 bases are TGTGCCAGCTCACCAGGCAGGGCATCTAACTATGGCTACACCTTC. Amino acids: CASSPGRASNYGYTF.

The rearrangement joins TRBV28 to TRBJ1-3; perhaps TRBD1 as D (6 bases). CDR3 length: 16 residues. V lost 2 bases and J 0 bases, leaving 11 bases between the germline ends. The V gene's germline CDR1 is MDHEN and CDR2 SYDVKM. This chain's CDR3 is CASSLQGRSSGNTIYF. CDR3 nucleotide sequence: TGTGCCAGCAGTTTACAGGGGCGAAGCTCTGGAAACACCATATATTTT.

In its sample, this clone was seen once. The chain couples TRBV11-1 to TRBJ1-1; D remains unclear. The length of the CDR3 is 13 residues. Germline lookup yields CDR1 SGHAT and CDR2 FQDESV (reference sequence). The V gene lost 0 bases and the J gene lost 7 bases, with 9 bases spanning the gap. CDR3 region: CASSLAPVYEAFF. The CDR3, as DNA: TGTGCCAGCAGCTTAGCGCCCGTCTATGAAGCTTTCTTT.

The V call is TRBV5-5, the J call TRBJ1-2, with TRBD1 matching 8 bases. The CDR3 has 16 amino acids. CDR1 is SGHKS and CDR2 is YYEKEE in the germline V gene (reference sequence). The ends lost 3 bases at V and 3 bases at J; junction bases unmatched: 10. The CDR3: CASSSIAGGADYGYTF. CDR3 in DNA: TGTGCCAGCAGCTCCATCGCAGGGGGCGCGGACTATGGCTACACCTTC.

V gene TRBV18 combines with J gene TRBJ1-2; D remains unclear. Trimming cost V 8 bases and J 4 bases, with 14 bases left between them. The CDR3 has 13 amino acids. Germline CDR1 and CDR2: KGHSH and LQKENI. The chain's CDR3 is CASRSTSGYGYTF. The CDR3 DNA sequence: TGTGCCAGCAGGTCGACCAGCGGCTATGGCTACACCTTC.

This clone was counted a few times. The CDR3 is CASSPDRVYGYTF. The CDR3 DNA sequence: TGTGCCAGCAGTCCGGACAGAGTCTATGGCTACACCTTC. This rearrangement joins TRBV28 to TRBJ1-2; maybe TRBD1 (6 bases). Germline values: CDR1 MDHEN, CDR2 SYDVKM. The CDR3 totals 13 residues. V was shortened by 5 bases and J by 4 bases, with 11 bases between the two germline ends.

The chain carries TRBV4-3 and TRBJ2-7; possible D gene TRBD1, 7 bases. The CDR3 is made up of 16 amino acids. Trimming left V 0 bases short and J 0 bases short, with 12 bases between. Germline V CDR1 and CDR2: LGHNA, YSLEER. CDR3 nucleotide sequence: TGCGCCAGCAGCCAAGAACAGGGGACTTACTCCTACGAGCAGTACTTC. Translated: CASSQEQGTYSYEQYF.

This chain uses TRBV10-3 with TRBJ2-4; 11 bases fit TRBD2. Germline-derived CDR1 and CDR2 are ENHRY and SYGVKD. The CDR3 totals 17 residues. With 2 bases clipped from V and 2 bases from J, the junction kept 5 bases outside the gene matches. The CDR3 sequence is CAISEPGLAGPKNIQYF. In nucleotides, the CDR3 is TGTGCCATCAGTGAGCCCGGACTAGCGGGCCCCAAAAACATTCAGTACTTC.

The rearrangement uses TRBV28 and TRBJ1-3; 9 nucleotides align to TRBD1. V trimming: 6 bases; J trimming: 3 bases; junction bases outside the gene matches: 3. The CDR3 is 14 residues long. CDR1 MDHEN and CDR2 SYDVKM come from the germline V gene. In DNA form, the CDR3 reads TGTGCCAGCAGGGGACAGGGAATTGGAAACACCATATATTTT. Amino acids: CASRGQGIGNTIYF.

The chain links TRBV6-6 to TRBJ1-1, with D possibly TRBD1 on 6 matching bases. CDR3 size: 16 residues. CDR1 and CDR2 (germline): MNHNY, SVGAGI (reference sequence). V gave up 3 bases and J gave up 0 bases, with 14 bases separating them. This chain's CDR3 is CASSYLGGGMNTEAFF. CDR3 in DNA: TGTGCCAGCAGTTATTTAGGGGGGGGTATGAACACTGAAGCTTTCTTT.

The chain is built from TRBV4-2 and TRBJ2-3; perhaps TRBD2 as D (5 bases). CDR1 is LGHNA and CDR2 is YNFKEQ in the germline V gene. The CDR3 runs to 16 residues. Trimming cost V 0 bases and J 2 bases, with 12 bases left between them. Here the CDR3 DNA reads TGTGCCAGCAGCCAAGATCTCGGACTCAACACAGATACGCAGTATTTT. Amino acids: CASSQDLGLNTDTQYF.

The chain employs TRBV5-8 and TRBJ2-4; a possible D gene is TRBD2 (5 bases). V was shortened by 8 bases and J by 8 bases, with 17 bases between the two germline ends. Germline V gene data show CDR1 as SGHTS and CDR2 as YDEGEE. This CDR3 has 13 residues. CDR3 amino acids: CASRRVGGDIQYF. The CDR3 DNA is TGTGCCAGTCGGCGGGTGGGTGGAGACATTCAGTACTTC.

V gene TRBV7-2 combines with J gene TRBJ2-6; 8 bases are a match to TRBD2. The germline CDR1 and CDR2 sequences are SGHTA and FQGNSA. The CDR3 loop spans 17 amino acids. Trimming took 5 bases from V and 5 from J; bases not matched to a gene: 11. CDR3 bases: TGTGCCAGCAGCCCTCCGTTTCGGGGGGGCTGGGCCAACGTCCTGACTTTC. Protein: CASSPPFRGGWANVLTF.

The V call is TRBV28, the J call TRBJ1-5; D gene ambiguous. This CDR3 contains 13 residues. The ends were cut back, 7 bases at V and 3 bases at J, with 10 bases in the middle. Germline V gene lookup returns CDR1 MDHEN and CDR2 SYDVKM. The CDR3, as DNA: TGTGCCAGCATATCCCAGATCAATCAGCCCCAGCATTTT. Translating gives CASISQINQPQHF. The variable domain in full, with the rest retrieved from reference TRBV28 and TRBJ1-5, is DVKVTQSSRYLVKRTGEKVFLECVQDMDHENMFWYRQDPGLGLRLIYFSYDVKMKEKGDIPEGYSVSREKKERFSLILESASTNQTSMYLCASISQINQPQHFGDGTRLSIL.

This clone was seen more than once but under ten times. The chain uses TRBV18 and TRBJ1-5; D is unclear. The V and J ends lost 2 bases and 5 bases respectively, with 13 bases between them. CDR1 KGHSH and CDR2 LQKENI come from the germline V gene. The CDR3 spans 15 residues. The CDR3 sequence is CASSPEGRRHQPQHF. The CDR3 coding sequence is TGTGCCAGCTCACCAGAGGGTCGGCGTCATCAGCCCCAGCATTTT.

The chain couples TRBV7-9 to TRBJ1-2; D is unclear. V shed 5 bases and J shed 3 bases, with 13 bases lying between them. There are 14 residues in the CDR3. From germline, CDR1 is SEHNR and CDR2 FQNEAQ (reference sequence). The CDR3 coding sequence is TGTGCCAGCAGCCCCTCTTCGTTATACTATGGCTACACCTTC. This sequence encodes CASSPSSLYYGYTF.

The rearrangement uses TRBV19 and TRBJ1-1; 12 bases are shared with TRBD1. The CDR3 loop spans 17 amino acids. Germline-derived CDR1 and CDR2 are LNHDA and SQIVND (reference sequence). V lost 3 bases to trimming and J lost 1 base; unmatched junction nucleotides: 6. CDR3 coding DNA: TGTGCCAGTAGTATCTATGGGACAGGGGGCTGGAACACTGAAGCTTTCTTT. It yields the protein CASSIYGTGGWNTEAFF.

This chain uses TRBV27 with TRBJ2-7; 11 nucleotides align to TRBD1. V dropped 5 bases and J dropped 5; count of bases not matched to a gene: 11. This CDR3 spans 16 amino acids. Per germline, CDR1 MNHEY and CDR2 SMNVEV (reference sequence). CDR3 DNA sequence: TGTGCCAGCAGTCTACAGACCGGGACAGGGGGAAACGAGCAGTACTTC. Translation: CASSLQTGTGGNEQYF.

Here the CDR3 DNA reads TGTGCCAGTAGTCAGGCGGGCTCCTACAATGAGCAGTTCTTC. The encoded protein is CASSQAGSYNEQFF. The chain couples TRBV19 to TRBJ2-1; the D gene is possibly TRBD2 (5 bases). Germline CDR1 reads LNHDA; CDR2 reads SQIVND (reference sequence). This CDR3 is 14 amino acids long. The V and J ends lost 5 bases and 0 bases respectively, with 8 bases between them.

V and J are TRBV2 and TRBJ2-1, with 13 bases matching TRBD2. V gave up 6 bases and J gave up 9 bases; unmatched junction bases: 5. The germline V gene has CDR1 SNHLY and CDR2 FYNNEI. This CDR3 has 14 residues. CDR3 nucleotide sequence: TGTGCCAGCAGGTGGACTAGCGGGAGACCTGAGCAGTTCTTC. It codes for CASRWTSGRPEQFF.

This sequence joins TRBV30 and TRBJ2-3; TRBD2 is a possible D gene (6 bases). CDR1 is GTSNPN and CDR2 is SVGIG in the germline V gene (reference sequence). This CDR3 has 12 residues. V shed 5 bases and J shed 8 bases, with 14 bases lying between them. The CDR3 DNA sequence: TGTGCCTGGGACGTCTGGCGGGGTACGCAGTATTTT. Its protein product is CAWDVWRGTQYF.